This TCR beta chain came from a study of blood T cell repertoires in COVID-19. About the research overall: T cells, B-cell-depleted T cells, or PBMCs supplied cDNA or gDNA.

In the authors' methods: Nucleated cell number was recorded as an estimate derived from reference gene primer amplification. Assay: immunoSEQ multiplex PCR; the TCRdb copy retains only in-frame clones and omits some. Clonal size and the V and J genes are those of that table, whereas D and trimming came from the DNA. The data contain under 450,000 clones, 83% of them singletons. Participants, 18 to 89 years old, spanned under 25 US areas. Participants' reported clinical history set cohort assignment. The CDR3 covers 17 residues. V was pared by 0 bases and J by 5 bases, with 11 bases of the junction left unmatched. Germline CDR1 reads SGHRS; CDR2 reads YFSETQ.

The TCR originated in a woman aged 50 to 60 who had recovered from COVID-19. The genes are TRBV5-1 and TRBJ2-5, with 9 bases fitting TRBD1. The sequenced sample was PBMCs or T cells enriched from blood (not recorded which). CDR3 loop: CASSLVPNRGPWETQYF. The CDR3 DNA reads as TGCGCCAGCAGCTTGGTTCCAAACAGGGGGCCTTGGGAGACCCAGTACTTC.